A selection of T cell receptor beta chains follows, all from one sample in a study of T cells in Graves' hyperthyroidism and ophthalmopathy. One entry per CDR3 protein, called by TCRdb with MiXCR from the multiplex PCR reads. The sample includes 250,000 to 300,000 distinct CDR3 sequences, 14% to 15% seen only once; the top ten take less than 15%. The specimen sequenced was blood. The receptors come from a woman aged 35 to 49 with Graves' hyperthyroidism that later progressed to Graves' ophthalmopathy. The conserved cysteine and the conserved F or W are not part of the CDR3 here. The D gene is left open where the match is weak.

TRBJ2-7 TRBD1 TRBV28 ASSLPTGNLYEQY
TRBJ2-3 TRBD2 TRBV4-1 ASSQDHGLAGTDTQY
TRBJ1-2 - TRBV6-6 ASSYSPFTQGYGYT
TRBJ1-6 - TRBV30 AWRSLGDSPLH
TRBJ2-3 - TRBV7-6 ASSTGHKQSPRDPSTDTQY
TRBJ2-7 - TRBV5-1 ASSLDLRYEQY
TRBJ2-5 - TRBV20-1 SARPRPDGTQY
TRBJ2-1 TRBD2 TRBV25-1 ASSATSDLGNEQF
TRBJ1-5 - TRBV6-1 ASSLTGHQPQH
TRBJ2-2 TRBD2 TRBV3-1 ASSLPSGRRSGELC
TRBJ1-6 - TRBV5-5 ASSLAGFRSPLH
TRBJ2-7 - TRBV4-1 ASSQSYGGTYEQY
TRBJ2-7 - TRBV28 ASSFPGPYEQY
TRBJ2-3 TRBD2 TRBV30 AWCSGRAADTQY
TRBJ2-7 - TRBV5-1 ASSPAPQSSSEQY
TRBJ1-5 - TRBV10-2 ASSNPPEPQH
TRBJ1-4 - TRBV18 ASSQGTYNEKLF
TRBJ2-2 - TRBV5-6 ASSLVGTHFNTGELF
TRBJ2-5 - TRBV11-2 ASSGLQETQY
TRBJ1-1 - TRBV18 ASSRSGEMNTEAF
TRBJ2-2 TRBD1 TRBV7-3 ASSLTRRQGTGELF
TRBJ1-1 - TRBV3-1 ASSQALRALNTEAF
TRBJ1-1 TRBD1 TRBV6-1 ASTGTGGATEAF
TRBJ1-1 TRBD1 TRBV20-1 SARRTGAEAF
TRBJ1-5 - TRBV28 ASSFRGYSNQPQH
TRBJ1-1 - TRBV15 ATSREPGQTNTEAF
TRBJ2-7 TRBD2 TRBV27 ASSSSGRVGGNEQY
TRBJ2-5 - TRBV29-1 SVAQSSGETQY
TRBJ2-1 TRBD2 TRBV6-1 ASRDSGRAGNEQF